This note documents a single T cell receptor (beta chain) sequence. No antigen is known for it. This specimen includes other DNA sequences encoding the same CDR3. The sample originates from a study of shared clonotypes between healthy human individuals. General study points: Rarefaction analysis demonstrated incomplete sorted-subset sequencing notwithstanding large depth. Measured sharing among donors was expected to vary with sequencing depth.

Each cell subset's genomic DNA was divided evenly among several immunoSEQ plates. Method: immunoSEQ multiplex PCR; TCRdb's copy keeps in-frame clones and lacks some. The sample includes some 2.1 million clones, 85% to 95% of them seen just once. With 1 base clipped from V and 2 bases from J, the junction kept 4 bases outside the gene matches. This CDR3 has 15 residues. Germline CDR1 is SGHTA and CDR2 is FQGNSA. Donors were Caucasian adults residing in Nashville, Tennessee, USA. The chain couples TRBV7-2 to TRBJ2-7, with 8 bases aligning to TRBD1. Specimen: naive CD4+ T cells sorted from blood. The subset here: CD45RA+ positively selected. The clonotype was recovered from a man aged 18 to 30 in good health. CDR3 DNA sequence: TGTGCCAGCAGCTTAGGGCAGGGGGCGACCTACGAGCAGTACTTC. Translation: CASSLGQGATYEQYF.